Listed below are T cell receptor beta chains from one sample, sequenced in a study of beta chain features in type 1 diabetes. The method was immunoSEQ multiplex PCR; TCRdb's version includes in-frame clones alone and lacks a portion of them. The top ten clones hold approximately 0.5% of a sample with about 160,000 clones, approximately 8.1% of them seen once. The sequenced sample consisted of central memory CD4+ T cells from blood. Receptor source: a man aged 18 to 29 with type 1 diabetes. The CDR3 runs from the conserved cysteine through the conserved F or W. The D gene is left open where the match is weak. A clone size is listed for some rows: how often the clone was seen (once, few, many), or a class if it is expanded.

CDR3 protein: CSVRRTSLLPDTQYF
CDR3 DNA: TGCAGCGTTCGAAGGACTAGCCTACTACCAGATACGCAGTATTTT
clone size: few
D gene: TRBD2
J gene: TRBJ2-3
V gene: TRBV29-1

CDR3 protein: CASSLWGQYTDTQYF
CDR3 DNA: TGTGCCAGCAGCTTGTGGGGACAATACACAGATACGCAGTATTTT
clone size: -
D gene: -
J gene: TRBJ2-3
V gene: TRBV11-2

CDR3 protein: CASSLDSAKNIQYF
CDR3 DNA: TGTGCCAGCAGCTTAGATAGCGCCAAAAACATTCAGTACTTC
clone size: many
D gene: -
J gene: TRBJ2-4
V gene: TRBV11-2

CDR3 protein: CASSVGDRIANTGELFF
CDR3 DNA: TGTGCCAGCAGCGTAGGCGACAGGATTGCGAACACCGGGGAGCTGTTTTTT
clone size: few
D gene: -
J gene: TRBJ2-2
V gene: TRBV9

CDR3 protein: CASSPDSVNGYTF
CDR3 DNA: TGTGCCAGCTCACCAGATTCAGTTAATGGCTACACCTTC
clone size: -
D gene: -
J gene: TRBJ1-2
V gene: TRBV18

CDR3 protein: CASSLVPVAYEQYF
CDR3 DNA: TGTGCCAGCAGCTTAGTGCCAGTAGCTTACGAGCAGTACTTC
clone size: -
D gene: -
J gene: TRBJ2-7
V gene: TRBV11-2

CDR3 protein: CASSPSGQGGTEAFF
CDR3 DNA: TGCGCCAGCAGCCCCTCCGGACAGGGGGGGACTGAAGCTTTCTTT
clone size: -
D gene: TRBD1
J gene: TRBJ1-1
V gene: TRBV4-3

CDR3 protein: CASSPRGAGGVRDTQYF
CDR3 DNA: TGTGCCAGCAGCCCGCGAGGGGCGGGAGGTGTGCGGGATACGCAGTATTTT
clone size: few
D gene: TRBD2
J gene: TRBJ2-3
V gene: TRBV11-2

CDR3 protein: CASSLAWGQNYGYTF
CDR3 DNA: TGTGCCAGCAGCTTAGCTTGGGGCCAAAACTATGGCTACACCTTC
clone size: few
D gene: -
J gene: TRBJ1-2
V gene: TRBV7-2

CDR3 protein: CASSLASASGVADTQYF
CDR3 DNA: TGTGCCAGCAGCTTAGCGTCGGCTAGCGGGGTGGCAGATACGCAGTATTTT
clone size: -
D gene: TRBD2
J gene: TRBJ2-3
V gene: TRBV7-9

CDR3 protein: CASSLEAQGSENRYF
CDR3 DNA: TGCGCCAGCAGCTTGGAGGCTCAGGGCTCGGAGAATCGGTACTTC
clone size: -
D gene: -
J gene: TRBJ2-4
V gene: TRBV5-1

CDR3 protein: CASSFGEKLFF
CDR3 DNA: TGTGCCAGCAGCTTCGGGGAAAAACTGTTTTTT
clone size: many
D gene: -
J gene: TRBJ1-4
V gene: TRBV7-2

CDR3 protein: CASSLGGQGGEQYF
CDR3 DNA: TGTGCCAGCAGCTTAGGAGGTCAGGGGGGCGAGCAGTACTTC
clone size: many
D gene: -
J gene: TRBJ2-7
V gene: TRBV7-8

CDR3 protein: CASSPPTGGSYNEQFF
CDR3 DNA: TGTGCCAGCTCACCACCGACGGGAGGCTCCTACAATGAGCAGTTCTTC
clone size: -
D gene: TRBD2
J gene: TRBJ2-1
V gene: TRBV18

CDR3 protein: CASSIEWLPSGGAHNEQFF
CDR3 DNA: TGTGCCAGTAGTATAGAATGGCTCCCTAGCGGGGGGGCCCACAATGAGCAGTTCTTC
clone size: -
D gene: TRBD2
J gene: TRBJ2-1
V gene: TRBV19

CDR3 protein: CASSIGGFSGANVLTF
CDR3 DNA: TGTGCCAGTAGTATAGGTGGCTTCTCTGGGGCCAACGTCCTGACTTTC
clone size: few
D gene: -
J gene: TRBJ2-6
V gene: TRBV19

CDR3 protein: CASNAGTGEIDTQYF
CDR3 DNA: TGTGCCAGTAATGCCGGGACAGGGGAAATAGATACGCAGTATTTT
clone size: -
D gene: TRBD1
J gene: TRBJ2-3
V gene: TRBV19

CDR3 protein: CASRSLAGVYNEQFF
CDR3 DNA: TGCGCCAGCAGAAGTTTAGCGGGAGTATACAATGAGCAGTTCTTC
clone size: few
D gene: TRBD2
J gene: TRBJ2-1
V gene: TRBV10-2

CDR3 protein: CASSLGGLSNQPQHF
CDR3 DNA: TGTGCCAGCAGCTTGGGGGGCTTGAGCAATCAGCCCCAGCATTTT
clone size: -
D gene: -
J gene: TRBJ1-5
V gene: TRBV5-4

CDR3 protein: CASSYIGRENYGYTF
CDR3 DNA: TGTGCCAGCAGCTATATTGGCAGGGAAAACTATGGCTACACCTTC
clone size: -
D gene: -
J gene: TRBJ1-2
V gene: TRBV5-5

CDR3 protein: CASSFRQGIQPQHF
CDR3 DNA: TGTGCCAGCAGTTTCAGACAGGGGATTCAGCCCCAGCATTTT
clone size: few
D gene: TRBD1
J gene: TRBJ1-5
V gene: TRBV27

CDR3 protein: CASRRWGGASDEQFF
CDR3 DNA: TGTGCCTCCCGAAGATGGGGGGGGGCGTCGGATGAGCAGTTCTTC
clone size: many
D gene: -
J gene: TRBJ2-1
V gene: TRBV30

CDR3 protein: CASSQVFFRGETQYF
CDR3 DNA: TGCGCCAGCAGTCAAGTGTTCTTTCGAGGGGAGACCCAGTACTTC
clone size: -
D gene: -
J gene: TRBJ2-5
V gene: TRBV4-1

CDR3 protein: CAISEREGRTDTQYF
CDR3 DNA: TGTGCCATCAGTGAGCGGGAGGGCCGCACAGATACGCAGTATTTT
clone size: few
D gene: TRBD2
J gene: TRBJ2-3
V gene: TRBV10-3

CDR3 protein: CASSQEPGGPYGANVLTF
CDR3 DNA: TGCGCCAGCAGCCAAGAACCGGGGGGGCCTTATGGGGCCAACGTCCTGACTTTC
clone size: few
D gene: TRBD2
J gene: TRBJ2-6
V gene: TRBV4-3

CDR3 protein: CASSLEGTNYNEQFF
CDR3 DNA: TGTGCCAGCAGCTTAGAGGGGACTAACTACAATGAGCAGTTCTTC
clone size: few
D gene: TRBD2
J gene: TRBJ2-1
V gene: TRBV7-9

CDR3 protein: CASSPTVNTEAFF
CDR3 DNA: TGTGCCAGCAGCCCGACAGTGAACACTGAAGCTTTCTTT
clone size: -
D gene: -
J gene: TRBJ1-1
V gene: TRBV7-9

CDR3 protein: CASLSNSGEETQYF
CDR3 DNA: TGTGCCAGCCTAAGTAATAGCGGTGAAGAGACCCAGTACTTC
clone size: few
D gene: -
J gene: TRBJ2-5
V gene: TRBV19

CDR3 protein: CASSPAADPVGTEAFF
CDR3 DNA: TGTGCCAGCTCACCCGCGGCAGACCCGGTAGGCACTGAAGCTTTCTTT
clone size: few
D gene: -
J gene: TRBJ1-1
V gene: TRBV18

CDR3 protein: CAWSGGRGNSNQPQHF
CDR3 DNA: TGTGCCTGGAGTGGGGGCAGAGGTAATAGCAATCAGCCCCAGCATTTT
clone size: few
D gene: -
J gene: TRBJ1-5
V gene: TRBV30

CDR3 protein: CASRSSGTGADEQFF
CDR3 DNA: TGTGCCAGCAGGTCCTCCGGGACAGGGGCTGATGAGCAGTTCTTC
clone size: -
D gene: TRBD1
J gene: TRBJ2-1
V gene: TRBV6-5

CDR3 protein: CASSVQGRGDTQYF
CDR3 DNA: TGTGCCAGTAGTGTACAGGGTCGGGGAGATACGCAGTATTTT
clone size: few
D gene: -
J gene: TRBJ2-3
V gene: TRBV19

CDR3 protein: CASSLAGTGRYEQYF
CDR3 DNA: TGTGCCAGCAGCTTAGCCGGGACAGGGAGATACGAGCAGTACTTC
clone size: few
D gene: TRBD1
J gene: TRBJ2-7
V gene: TRBV7-2

CDR3 protein: CASLRDRGQPGTGELFF
CDR3 DNA: TGTGCCAGCCTCCGGGACAGGGGTCAACCCGGCACCGGGGAGCTGTTTTTT
clone size: -
D gene: TRBD1
J gene: TRBJ2-2
V gene: TRBV7-2

CDR3 protein: CASSRRFAGRQETQYF
CDR3 DNA: TGTGCCAGCAGCCGTCGCTTCGCGGGGAGGCAAGAGACCCAGTACTTC
clone size: -
D gene: -
J gene: TRBJ2-5
V gene: TRBV11-2

CDR3 protein: CASSLVAGGVGEQYF
CDR3 DNA: TGTGCCAGCAGCTTGGTGGCGGGAGGAGTAGGCGAGCAGTACTTC
clone size: few
D gene: TRBD2
J gene: TRBJ2-7
V gene: TRBV5-6

CDR3 protein: CASSPGTFAQEAFF
CDR3 DNA: TGTGCCAGCAGTCCCGGGACATTCGCCCAGGAAGCTTTCTTT
clone size: -
D gene: -
J gene: TRBJ1-1
V gene: TRBV28

CDR3 protein: CASSVAGQGSRNEQFF
CDR3 DNA: TGTGCCAGCAGCGTGGCAGGACAGGGGTCTCGCAATGAGCAGTTCTTC
clone size: few
D gene: TRBD1
J gene: TRBJ2-1
V gene: TRBV9

CDR3 protein: CATGGSAGRVNGYTF
CDR3 DNA: TGTGCCACCGGGGGGAGCGCTGGGCGCGTTAATGGCTACACCTTC
clone size: once
D gene: -
J gene: TRBJ1-2
V gene: TRBV19

CDR3 protein: CASSLGYRAHGYTF
CDR3 DNA: TGTGCCAGCAGTTTGGGGTACAGGGCTCACGGCTACACCTTC
clone size: -
D gene: -
J gene: TRBJ1-2
V gene: TRBV28

CDR3 protein: CASSQEPRDTGSTIYF
CDR3 DNA: TGCGCCAGCAGCCAAGAACCCCGGGACACCGGAAGCACCATATATTTT
clone size: few
D gene: -
J gene: TRBJ1-3
V gene: TRBV4-1